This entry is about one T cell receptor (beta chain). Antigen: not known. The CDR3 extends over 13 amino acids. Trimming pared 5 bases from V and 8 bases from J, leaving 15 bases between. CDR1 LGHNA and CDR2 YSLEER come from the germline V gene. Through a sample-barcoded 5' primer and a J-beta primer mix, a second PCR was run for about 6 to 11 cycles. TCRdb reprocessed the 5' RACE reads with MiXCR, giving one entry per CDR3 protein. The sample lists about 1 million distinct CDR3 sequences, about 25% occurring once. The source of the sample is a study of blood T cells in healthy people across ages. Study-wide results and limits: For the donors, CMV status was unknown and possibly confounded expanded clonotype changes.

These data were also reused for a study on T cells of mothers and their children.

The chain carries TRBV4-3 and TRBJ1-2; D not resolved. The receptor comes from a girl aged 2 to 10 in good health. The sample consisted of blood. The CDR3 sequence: CASSNGVIGGYTF. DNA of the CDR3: TGCGCCAGCAGCAATGGGGTGATTGGAGGCTACACCTTC.